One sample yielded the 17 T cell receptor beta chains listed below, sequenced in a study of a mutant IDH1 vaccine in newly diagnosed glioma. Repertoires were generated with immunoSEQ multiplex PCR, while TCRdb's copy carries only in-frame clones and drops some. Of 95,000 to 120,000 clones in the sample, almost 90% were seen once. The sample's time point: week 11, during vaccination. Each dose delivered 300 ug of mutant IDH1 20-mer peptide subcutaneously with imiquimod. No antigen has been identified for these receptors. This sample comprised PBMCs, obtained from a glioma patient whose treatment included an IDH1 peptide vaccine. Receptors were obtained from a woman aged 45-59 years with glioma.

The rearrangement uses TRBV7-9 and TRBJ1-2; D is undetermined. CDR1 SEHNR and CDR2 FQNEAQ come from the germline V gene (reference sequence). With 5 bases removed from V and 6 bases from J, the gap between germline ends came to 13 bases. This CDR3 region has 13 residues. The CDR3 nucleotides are TGTGCCAGCAGCCATGGAGGGCGGGATGGCTACACCTTC. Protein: CASSHGGRDGYTF.

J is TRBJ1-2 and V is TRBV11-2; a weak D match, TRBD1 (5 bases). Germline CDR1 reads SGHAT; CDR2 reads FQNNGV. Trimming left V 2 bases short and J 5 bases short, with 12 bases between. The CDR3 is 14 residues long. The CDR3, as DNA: TGTGCCAGCAGCTTACCGGGACCGTCGTATGGCTACACCTTC. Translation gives CASSLPGPSYGYTF.

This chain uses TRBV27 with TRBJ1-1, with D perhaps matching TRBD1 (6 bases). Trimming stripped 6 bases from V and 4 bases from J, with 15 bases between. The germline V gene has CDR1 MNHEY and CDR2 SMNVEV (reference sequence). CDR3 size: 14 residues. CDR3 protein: CASSWTVPATEAFF. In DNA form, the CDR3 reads TGTGCCAGCAGCTGGACAGTCCCCGCCACTGAAGCTTTCTTT.

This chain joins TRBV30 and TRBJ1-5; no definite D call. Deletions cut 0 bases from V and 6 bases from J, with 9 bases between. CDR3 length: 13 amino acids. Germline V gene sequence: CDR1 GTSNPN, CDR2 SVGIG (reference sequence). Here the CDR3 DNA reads TGTGCCTGGAGTGTTATAGGTGCTCAGCCCCAGCATTTT. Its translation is CAWSVIGAQPQHF. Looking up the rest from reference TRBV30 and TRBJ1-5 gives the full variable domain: SQTIHQWPATLVQPVGSPLSLECTVEGTSNPNLYWYRQAAGRGLQLLFYSVGIGQISSEVPQNLSASRPQDRQFILSSKKLLLSDSGFYLCAWSVIGAQPQHFGDGTRLSIL.

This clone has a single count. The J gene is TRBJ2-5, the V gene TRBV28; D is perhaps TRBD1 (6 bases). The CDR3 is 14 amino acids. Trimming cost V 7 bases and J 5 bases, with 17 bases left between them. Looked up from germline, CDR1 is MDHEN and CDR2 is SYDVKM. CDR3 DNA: TGTGCCAGCAATAACAGGGCCGCCAGGGAGACCCAGTACTTC. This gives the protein CASNNRAARETQYF.

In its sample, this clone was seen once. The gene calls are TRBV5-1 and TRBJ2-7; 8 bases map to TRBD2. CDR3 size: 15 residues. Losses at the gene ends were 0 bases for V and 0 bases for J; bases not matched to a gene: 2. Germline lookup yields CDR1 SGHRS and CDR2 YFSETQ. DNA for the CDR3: TGCGCCAGCAGCTTGGATACTAGCGGCTCCTACGAGCAGTACTTC. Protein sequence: CASSLDTSGSYEQYF.

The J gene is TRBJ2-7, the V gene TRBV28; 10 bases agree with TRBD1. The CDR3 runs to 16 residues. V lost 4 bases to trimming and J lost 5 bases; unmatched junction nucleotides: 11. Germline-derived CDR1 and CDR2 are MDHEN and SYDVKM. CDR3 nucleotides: TGTGCCAGCAGTTCTGATGGGGGGACAGGGGCCCACGAGCAGTACTTC. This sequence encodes CASSSDGGTGAHEQYF. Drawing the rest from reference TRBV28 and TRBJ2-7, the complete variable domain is DVKVTQSSRYLVKRTGEKVFLECVQDMDHENMFWYRQDPGLGLRLIYFSYDVKMKEKGDIPEGYSVSREKKERFSLILESASTNQTSMYLCASSSDGGTGAHEQYFGPGTRLTVT.

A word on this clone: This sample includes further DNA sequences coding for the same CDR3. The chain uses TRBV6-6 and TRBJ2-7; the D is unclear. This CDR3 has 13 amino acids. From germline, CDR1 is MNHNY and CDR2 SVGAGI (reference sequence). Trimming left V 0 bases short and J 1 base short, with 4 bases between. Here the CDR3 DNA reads TGTGCCAGCAGTTACTCGAGGTCCTACGAGCAGTACTTC. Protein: CASSYSRSYEQYF.

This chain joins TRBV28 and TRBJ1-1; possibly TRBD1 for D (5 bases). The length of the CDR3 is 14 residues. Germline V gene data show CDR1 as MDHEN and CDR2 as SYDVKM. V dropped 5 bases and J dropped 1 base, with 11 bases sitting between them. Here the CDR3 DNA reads TGTGCCAGCAGTGTAACGACAGAGAACACTGAAGCTTTCTTT. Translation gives CASSVTTENTEAFF. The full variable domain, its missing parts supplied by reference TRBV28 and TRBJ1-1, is DVKVTQSSRYLVKRTGEKVFLECVQDMDHENMFWYRQDPGLGLRLIYFSYDVKMKEKGDIPEGYSVSREKKERFSLILESASTNQTSMYLCASSVTTENTEAFFGQGTRLTVV.

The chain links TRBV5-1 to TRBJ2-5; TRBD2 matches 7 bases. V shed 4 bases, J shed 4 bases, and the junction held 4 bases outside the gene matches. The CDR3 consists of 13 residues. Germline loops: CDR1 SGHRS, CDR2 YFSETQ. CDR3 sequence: CASSPGLGETQYF. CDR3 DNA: TGCGCCAGCAGCCCCGGACTAGGAGAGACCCAGTACTTC.

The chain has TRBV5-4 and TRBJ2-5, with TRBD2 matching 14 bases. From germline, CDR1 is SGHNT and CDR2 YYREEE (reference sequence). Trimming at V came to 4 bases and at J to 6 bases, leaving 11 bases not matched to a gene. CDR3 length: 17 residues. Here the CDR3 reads CASSPASGTSGRKTQYF. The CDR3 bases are TGTGCCAGCAGCCCGGCCTCCGGGACTAGCGGGAGAAAGACCCAGTACTTC.

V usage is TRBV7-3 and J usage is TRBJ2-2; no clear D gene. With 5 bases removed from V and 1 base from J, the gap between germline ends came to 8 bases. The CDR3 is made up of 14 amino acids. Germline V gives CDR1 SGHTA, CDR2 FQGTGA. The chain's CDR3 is CASSTSGNTGELFF. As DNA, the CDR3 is TGTGCCAGCAGCACCTCCGGGAACACCGGGGAGCTGTTTTTT. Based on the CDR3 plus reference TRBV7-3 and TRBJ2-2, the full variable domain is GAGVSQTPSNKVTEKGKYVELRCDPISGHTALYWYRQSLGQGPEFLIYFQGTGAADDSGLPNDRFFAVRPEGSVSTLKIQRTERGDSAVYLCASSTSGNTGELFFGEGSRLTVL.

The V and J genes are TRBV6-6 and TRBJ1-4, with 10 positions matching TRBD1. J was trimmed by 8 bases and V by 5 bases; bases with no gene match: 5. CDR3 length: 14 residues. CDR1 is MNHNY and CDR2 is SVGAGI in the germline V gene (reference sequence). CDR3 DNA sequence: TGTGCCAGCAGTCGGGGACAGGGGAGGGAAAAACTGTTTTTT. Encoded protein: CASSRGQGREKLFF.

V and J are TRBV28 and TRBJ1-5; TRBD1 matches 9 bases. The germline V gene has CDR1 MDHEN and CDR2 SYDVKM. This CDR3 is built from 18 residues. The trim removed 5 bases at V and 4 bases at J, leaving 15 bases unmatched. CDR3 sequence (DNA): TGTGCCAGCAGTCCTCTTATTTTCACCGGGACAGGGAATCAGCCCCAGCATTTT. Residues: CASSPLIFTGTGNQPQHF.

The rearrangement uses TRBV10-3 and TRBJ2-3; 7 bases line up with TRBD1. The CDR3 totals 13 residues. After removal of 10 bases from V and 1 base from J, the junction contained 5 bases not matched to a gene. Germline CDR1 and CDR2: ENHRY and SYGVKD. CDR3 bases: TGTGCCACCGAGGGGGCCGGCACAGATACGCAGTATTTT. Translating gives CATEGAGTDTQYF.

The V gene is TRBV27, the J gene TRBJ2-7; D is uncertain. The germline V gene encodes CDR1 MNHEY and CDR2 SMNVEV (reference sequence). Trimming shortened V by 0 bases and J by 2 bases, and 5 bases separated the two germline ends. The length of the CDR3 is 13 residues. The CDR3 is CASSLSGAYEQYF. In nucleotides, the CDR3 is TGTGCCAGCAGTTTATCAGGCGCCTACGAGCAGTACTTC.

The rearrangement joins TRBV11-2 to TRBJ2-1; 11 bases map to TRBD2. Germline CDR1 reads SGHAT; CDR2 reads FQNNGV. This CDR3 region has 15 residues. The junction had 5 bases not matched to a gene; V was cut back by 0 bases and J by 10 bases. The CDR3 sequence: CASSLELAGDREQFF. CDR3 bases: TGTGCCAGCAGCTTAGAACTAGCGGGAGACAGGGAGCAGTTCTTC. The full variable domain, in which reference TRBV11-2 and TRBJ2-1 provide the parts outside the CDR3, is EAGVAQSPRYKIIEKRQSVAFWCNPISGHATLYWYQQILGQGPKLLIQFQNNGVVDDSQLPKDRFSAERLKGVDSTLKIQPAKLEDSAVYLCASSLELAGDREQFFGPGTRLTVL.